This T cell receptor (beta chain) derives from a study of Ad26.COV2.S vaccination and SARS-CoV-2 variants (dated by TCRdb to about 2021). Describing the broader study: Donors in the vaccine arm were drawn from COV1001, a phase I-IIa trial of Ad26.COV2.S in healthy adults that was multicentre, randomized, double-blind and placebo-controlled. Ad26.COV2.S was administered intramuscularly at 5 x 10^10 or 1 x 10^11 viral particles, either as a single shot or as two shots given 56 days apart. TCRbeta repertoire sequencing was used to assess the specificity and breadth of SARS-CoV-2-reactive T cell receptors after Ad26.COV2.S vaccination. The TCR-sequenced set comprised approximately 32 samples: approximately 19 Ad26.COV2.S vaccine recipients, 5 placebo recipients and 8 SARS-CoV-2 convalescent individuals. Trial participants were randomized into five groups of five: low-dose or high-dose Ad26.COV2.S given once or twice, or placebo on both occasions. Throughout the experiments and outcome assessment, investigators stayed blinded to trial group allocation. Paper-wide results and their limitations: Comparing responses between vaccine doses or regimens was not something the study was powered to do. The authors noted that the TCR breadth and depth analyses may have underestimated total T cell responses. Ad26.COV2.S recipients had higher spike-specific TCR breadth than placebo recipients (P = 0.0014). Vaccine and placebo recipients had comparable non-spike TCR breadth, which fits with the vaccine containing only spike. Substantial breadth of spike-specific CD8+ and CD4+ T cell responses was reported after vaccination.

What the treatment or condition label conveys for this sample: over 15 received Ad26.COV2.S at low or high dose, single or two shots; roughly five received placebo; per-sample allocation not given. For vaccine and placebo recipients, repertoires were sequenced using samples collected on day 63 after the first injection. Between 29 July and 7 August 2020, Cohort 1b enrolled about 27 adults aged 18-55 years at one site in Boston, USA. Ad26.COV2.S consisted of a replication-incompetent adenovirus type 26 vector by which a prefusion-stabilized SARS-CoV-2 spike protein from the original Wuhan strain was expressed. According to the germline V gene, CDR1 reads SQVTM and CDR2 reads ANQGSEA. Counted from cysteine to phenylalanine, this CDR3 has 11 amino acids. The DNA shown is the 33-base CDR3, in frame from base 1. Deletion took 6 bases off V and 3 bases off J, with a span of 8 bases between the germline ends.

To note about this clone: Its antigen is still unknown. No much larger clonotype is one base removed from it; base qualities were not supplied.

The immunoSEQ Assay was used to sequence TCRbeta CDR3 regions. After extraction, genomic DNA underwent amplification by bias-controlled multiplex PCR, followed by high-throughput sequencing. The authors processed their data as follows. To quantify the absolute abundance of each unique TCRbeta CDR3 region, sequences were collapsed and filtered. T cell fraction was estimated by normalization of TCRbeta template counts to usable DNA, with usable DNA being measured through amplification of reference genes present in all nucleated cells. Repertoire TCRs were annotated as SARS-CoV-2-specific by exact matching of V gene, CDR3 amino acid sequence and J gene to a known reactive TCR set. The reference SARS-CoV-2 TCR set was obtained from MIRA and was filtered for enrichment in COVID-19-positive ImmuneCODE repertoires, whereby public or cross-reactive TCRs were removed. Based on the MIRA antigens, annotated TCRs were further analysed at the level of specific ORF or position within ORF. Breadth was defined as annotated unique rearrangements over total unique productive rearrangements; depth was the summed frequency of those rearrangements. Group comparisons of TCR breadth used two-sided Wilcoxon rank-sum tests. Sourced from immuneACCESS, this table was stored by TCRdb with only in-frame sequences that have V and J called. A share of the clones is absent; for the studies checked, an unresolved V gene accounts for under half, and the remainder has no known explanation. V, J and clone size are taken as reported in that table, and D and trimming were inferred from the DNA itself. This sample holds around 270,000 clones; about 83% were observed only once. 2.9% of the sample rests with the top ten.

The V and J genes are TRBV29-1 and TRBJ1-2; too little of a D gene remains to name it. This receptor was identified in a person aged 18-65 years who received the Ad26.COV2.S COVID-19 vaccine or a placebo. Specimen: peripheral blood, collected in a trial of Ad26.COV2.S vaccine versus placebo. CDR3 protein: CSVSLDYGYTF. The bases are TGCAGCGTCAGCTTAGACTATGGCTACACCTTC.